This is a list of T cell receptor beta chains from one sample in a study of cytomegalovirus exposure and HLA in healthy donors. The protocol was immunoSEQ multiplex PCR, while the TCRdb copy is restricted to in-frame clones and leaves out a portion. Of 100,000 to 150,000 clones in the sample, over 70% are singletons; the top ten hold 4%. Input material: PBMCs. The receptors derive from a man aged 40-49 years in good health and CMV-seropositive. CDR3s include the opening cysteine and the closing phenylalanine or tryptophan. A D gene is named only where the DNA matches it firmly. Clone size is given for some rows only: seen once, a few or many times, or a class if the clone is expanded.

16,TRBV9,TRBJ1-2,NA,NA,TGTGCCAGCAGCGTCACAGACGGAGGGATAAACTATGGCTACACCTTC,CASSVTDGGINYGYTF
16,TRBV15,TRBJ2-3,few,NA,TGTGCCACCAGCCCCAGAAAGGGGTGGGGAACAGATACGCAGTATTTT,CATSPRKGWGTDTQYF
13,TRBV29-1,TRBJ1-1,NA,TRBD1,TGCAGCGCAGGGGGCAGTTTGAACACTGAAGCTTTCTTT,CSAGGSLNTEAFF
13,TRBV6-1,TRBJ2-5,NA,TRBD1,TGTGCCATCCGAAGAGGGGGCGAAGAGACCCAGTACTTC,CAIRRGGEETQYF
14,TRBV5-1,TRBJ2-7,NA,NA,TGCGCCAGCAGCTTGATAGGGGGAGCGGTCGAGCAGTACTTC,CASSLIGGAVEQYF
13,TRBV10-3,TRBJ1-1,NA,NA,TGTGCCATCAGTGAAAGCGGGGACACTGAAGCTTTCTTT,CAISESGDTEAFF
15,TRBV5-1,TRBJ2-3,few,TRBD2,TGCGCCAGCAGCTTTACTAGCGGGGCCACAGATACGCAGTATTTT,CASSFTSGATDTQYF
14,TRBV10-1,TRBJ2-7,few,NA,TGCGCCAGTCCGCGACAGCTACTCTTCTACGAGCAGTACTTC,CASPRQLLFYEQYF
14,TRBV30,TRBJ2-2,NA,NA,TGTGCCTGGAGTACCCTAGGGAGCGGCGGGGAGCTGTTTTTT,CAWSTLGSGGELFF
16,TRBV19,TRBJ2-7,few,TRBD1,TGTGCCAGTAGTTTAGTTCCGGGACAGGCTTCCTACGAGCAGTACTTC,CASSLVPGQASYEQYF
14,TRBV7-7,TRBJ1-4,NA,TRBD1,TGTGCCAGCAGCCAGGACAGGGGGAGTGAAAAACTGTTTTTT,CASSQDRGSEKLFF
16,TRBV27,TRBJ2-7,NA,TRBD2,TGTGCCAGCAGCGCCATAGCGGGACGGCGGGAGGGGGAGCAGTACTTC,CASSAIAGRREGEQYF
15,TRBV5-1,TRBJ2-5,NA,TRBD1,TGCGCCAGCCGAACGACAGGGGGGGGCCAAGAGACCCAGTACTTC,CASRTTGGGQETQYF
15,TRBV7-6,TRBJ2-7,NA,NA,TGTGCCAGCAGCCACACCTCGGACAGAACCTACGAGCAGTACTTC,CASSHTSDRTYEQYF
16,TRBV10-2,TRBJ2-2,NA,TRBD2,TGCGCCAGCAGGACGGGACTAGCGGGAGGAACCGGGGAGCTGTTTTTT,CASRTGLAGGTGELFF
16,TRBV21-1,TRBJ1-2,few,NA,TGTGCCAGCAGCGTCGCAAGGGAGACCCGAAGAGGTGGCTACACCTTC,CASSVARETRRGGYTF
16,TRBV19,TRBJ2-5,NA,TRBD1,TGTGCCAGTAGCCCTTACTCGGCGACAGGGGAAGAGACCCAGTACTTC,CASSPYSATGEETQYF
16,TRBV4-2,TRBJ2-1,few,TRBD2,TGTGCCAGCAGCCAAGAAACTAGCGGGGGGGTGGGGGAGCAGTTCTTC,CASSQETSGGVGEQFF
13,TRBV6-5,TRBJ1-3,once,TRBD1,TGTGCCGCTCGGGACAGAGCTGGAAACACCATATATTTT,CAARDRAGNTIYF
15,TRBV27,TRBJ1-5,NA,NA,TGTGCCAGCAGTTTTGGGTCGGGGGGCACCCAGCCCCAGCATTTT,CASSFGSGGTQPQHF
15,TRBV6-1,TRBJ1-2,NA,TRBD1,TGTGCCAGCAGTGAAGAGGGTCAGGGGGTTAGTGGCTACACCTTC,CASSEEGQGVSGYTF
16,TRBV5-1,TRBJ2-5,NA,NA,TGCGCCAGCAGCTTGGCCACCAGGGGGAGGAGAGAGACCCAGTACTTC,CASSLATRGRRETQYF
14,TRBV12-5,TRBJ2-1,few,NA,TGTGCTAGTGGTTTCCAGAGAGGGTGGGATGAGCAGTTCTTC,CASGFQRGWDEQFF
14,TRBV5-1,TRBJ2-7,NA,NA,TGCGCCAGCAGCTCGGGGGAAGGGCCCTACGAGCAGTACTTC,CASSSGEGPYEQYF
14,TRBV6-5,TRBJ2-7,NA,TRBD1,TGTGCCAGCAGTTCCGGGACAGGGTCTTACGAGCAGTACTTC,CASSSGTGSYEQYF
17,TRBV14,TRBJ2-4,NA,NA,TGTGCCAGCAGCCATGAAGGGCGGGCTTCGGCCAAAAACATTCAGTACTTC,CASSHEGRASAKNIQYF
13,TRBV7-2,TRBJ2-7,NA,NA,TGTGCCAGCAGCTCCAGGGGTTCCTACGAGCAGTACTTC,CASSSRGSYEQYF
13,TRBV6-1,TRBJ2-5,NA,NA,TGTGCCAGCAGGGCAGGGGGGATCGAGACCCAGTACTTC,CASRAGGIETQYF
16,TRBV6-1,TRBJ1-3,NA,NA,TGTGCCAGCAGTGAAGGTGTGGTGAGGGTTGGAAACACCATATATTTT,CASSEGVVRVGNTIYF
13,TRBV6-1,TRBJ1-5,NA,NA,TGTGCCAGCAGGGACAGCAATAATCAGCCCCAGCATTTT,CASRDSNNQPQHF
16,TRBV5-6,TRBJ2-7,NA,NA,TGTGCCAGCAGCTTGGGCCCCAGCGGAGGTACCTACGAGCAGTACTTC,CASSLGPSGGTYEQYF
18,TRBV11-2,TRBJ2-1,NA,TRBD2,TGTGCCAGCAGCTTAGTTGGTAGCGGGGGGGCCCGGGCAAATGAGCAGTTCTTC,CASSLVGSGGARANEQFF
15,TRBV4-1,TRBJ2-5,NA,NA,TGCGCCAGCAGCCAAGAGGGTCTAGCGATGGAGACCCAGTACTTC,CASSQEGLAMETQYF
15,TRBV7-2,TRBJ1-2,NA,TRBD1,TGTGCCAGCAGCTTTACTCGACAGGGGGCGGAAGGCTACACCTTC,CASSFTRQGAEGYTF
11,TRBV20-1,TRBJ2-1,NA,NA,TGCAGTGCCAGGCTCTACAATGAGCAGTTCTTC,CSARLYNEQFF
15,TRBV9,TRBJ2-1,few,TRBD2,TGTGCCAGCAGCGTAGAAGCGGGAGGGCCCTATGAGCAGTTCTTC,CASSVEAGGPYEQFF
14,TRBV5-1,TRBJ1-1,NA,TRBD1,TGCGCCAGCAGCCCGGACAGGGGGGGCTATGAAGCTTTCTTT,CASSPDRGGYEAFF
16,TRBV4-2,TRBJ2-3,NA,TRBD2,TGTGCCAGCAGCCAAAATTTTCTAGCGGATACAGATACGCAGTATTTT,CASSQNFLADTDTQYF
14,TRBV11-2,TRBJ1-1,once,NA,TGTGCCAGCAGCTTAGGCGGGCGGGACACTGAAGCTTTCTTT,CASSLGGRDTEAFF
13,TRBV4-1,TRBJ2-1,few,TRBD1,TGCGCCAGCAGGGGGACAGTTTACAATGAGCAGTTCTTC,CASRGTVYNEQFF
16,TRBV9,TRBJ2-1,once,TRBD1,TGTGCCAGCAGCCTACGGTGGGGACAGGGGGCCAGTGAGCAGTTCTTC,CASSLRWGQGASEQFF
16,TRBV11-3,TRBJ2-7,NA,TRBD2,TGTGCCAGCAGCTCGACCGGGACTAGTGGGAGTGGTGAGCAGTACTTC,CASSSTGTSGSGEQYF
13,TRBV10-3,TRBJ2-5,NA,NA,TGTGCCTCCCACATGGCGGGCCAAGAGACCCAGTACTTC,CASHMAGQETQYF
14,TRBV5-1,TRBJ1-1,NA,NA,TGCGCCAGCAGCTCCCTCATAACGGACACTGAAGCTTTCTTT,CASSSLITDTEAFF
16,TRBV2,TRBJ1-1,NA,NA,TGTGCCAGCAGTGCTACGCGACAGGACCCGATCAGGAAAGCTTTCTTT,CASSATRQDPIRKAFF
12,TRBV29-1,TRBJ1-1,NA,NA,TGCAGCGTTGAATCCCAGCGCACTGAAGCTTTCTTT,CSVESQRTEAFF
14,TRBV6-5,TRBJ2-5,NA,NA,TGTGCCAGCAGTCCTCCGGGACTCCAAGAGACCCAGTACTTC,CASSPPGLQETQYF